This T cell receptor beta chain was captured by sequencing in a study of identical twins. The CDR3 sequence is 13 residues long. Trimming left V 3 bases short and J 2 bases short, with 7 bases between. The germline V gene encodes CDR1 MDHEN and CDR2 SYDVKM. It was template switching that added a universal primer site, and there were unique molecular identifiers on the cDNA. TCRdb reprocessed the 5' RACE reads via MiXCR and lists one record per CDR3 protein. The sample lists under 250,000 distinct CDR3 sequences, approximately 7.8% occurring once. The donor group consisted entirely of healthy Caucasians. This clonotype was detected ten times or more. Separately, the same data were catalogued under a study of yellow fever vaccine responses in identical twins.

Input material: CD8+ T cells sorted from blood. The rearrangement links TRBV28 to TRBJ1-1, with unresolved D. The source is a woman aged 18-29 years in good health. CDR3 bases: TGTGCCAGCAGTTTCACGGGTAACACTGAAGCTTTCTTT. It codes for CASSFTGNTEAFF.